This T cell receptor beta chain was sequenced during a study of cytomegalovirus exposure and HLA in healthy donors. Study conclusions and caveats: V- and J-gene trimming in TCR beta was tied to a missense DCLRE1C variant by an analysis performed later. Being indistinguishable, some V segments were excluded, TRBV6-2 and TRBV6-3 among them.

This clone was seen only a few times. What it binds is unknown. Among the donors, all were healthy bone marrow donors. The study ran its PCR with 60 Vbeta and 13 Jbeta primers. This table comes from immunoSEQ multiplex PCR, and its TCRdb copy is limited to in-frame clones, with some not included. Of approximately 140,000 clones in the sample, 79% were seen once. Germline CDR1 MNHEY, CDR2 SMNVEV (reference sequence). V shed 7 bases and J shed 3 bases, with 22 bases lying between them. CDR3 length: 16 amino acids. Sequenced input: PBMCs. The TCR comes from a female donor in good health and CMV-seronegative. The chain couples TRBV27 to TRBJ2-7; tentative D call: TRBD1 (6 bases). DNA for the CDR3: TGTGCCAGCACGCGCCGGCCCGGGACACAGATCTACGAGCAGTACTTC. Residues: CASTRRPGTQIYEQYF.